This entry lists 16 T cell receptor beta chains sequenced from one sample in a study of cytomegalovirus exposure and HLA in healthy donors (dated by TCRdb to 2017 to 2019). Preparation of the library involved the immunoSEQ multiplex PCR assay. The multiplex PCR relied on a mix of 60 forward primers for TCR Vbeta segments and 13 reverse primers for TCR Jbeta segments. Not all clones reach the TCRdb copy of this immuneACCESS table, which keeps in-frame sequences only. Checked studies attribute under half of the gap to unresolved V genes and leave the rest unexplained. This sample has 210,000 or so clones in its table, and about 85% of those were observed once. The top ten clonotypes cover 0.2% to 0.25% of the sample. The material sequenced was PBMCs. The receptors stem from a girl aged 2 to 9 in good health and CMV-seronegative.

CDR3 sequence reads: CAILPGTSPTETQYF. As DNA, the CDR3 is TGTGCTATATTACCCGGGACTAGCCCTACGGAGACGCAGTATTTT. The chain is built from TRBV28 and TRBJ2-3; TRBD2 matches at 9 bases. Germline CDR1 reads MDHEN; CDR2 reads SYDVKM. This CDR3 has 15 amino acids.

There are many counts of this clone. The CDR3 spells CASFGGGGRAKDTQYF. The CDR3 DNA sequence: TGTGCCAGCTTCGGTGGGGGCGGGAGGGCGAAAGATACGCAGTATTTT. This rearrangement joins TRBV27 to TRBJ2-3; 9 nucleotides agree with TRBD2. Per germline, CDR1 MNHEY and CDR2 SMNVEV (reference sequence). Unmatched junction bases numbered 14, after V lost 8 bases and J lost 5 bases. This CDR3 is 16 amino acids long.

This rearrangement joins TRBV4-2 to TRBJ1-1; 10 nucleotides agree with TRBD1. V was clipped by 1 base and J by 2 bases; unmatched bases: 4. CDR3 length equals 16 residues. Germline assignment: CDR1 LGHNA and CDR2 YNFKEQ. CDR3 in DNA: TGTGCCAGCAGCCAAGGGGACAGGGGAGTCAACACTGAAGCTTTCTTT. This translates into CASSQGDRGVNTEAFF.

The rearrangement joins TRBV6-1 to TRBJ1-1; D gene ambiguous. The germline gives CDR1 MNHNS, CDR2 SASEGT. Trimming stripped 2 bases from V and 1 base from J, with 8 bases between. The CDR3 contains 14 residues. CDR3 in amino acids: CASSELLANTEAFF. For the CDR3, the DNA is TGTGCCAGCAGTGAACTGCTGGCGAACACTGAAGCTTTCTTT.

This chain uses TRBV6-5 with TRBJ2-3, with 13 bases fitting TRBD2. The CDR3 loop spans 15 amino acids. J was trimmed by 6 bases and V by 5 bases; bases with no gene match: 5. Germline V gives CDR1 MNHEY, CDR2 SVGAGI. The CDR3 sequence: CASSQTSGGADTQYF. In nucleotides, the CDR3 is TGTGCCAGCAGTCAAACTAGCGGGGGGGCGGATACGCAGTATTTT.

The rearrangement uses TRBV29-1 and TRBJ2-5, with TRBD2 as a possible D gene (5 bases). The CDR3 runs 12 residues. CDR1 is SQVTM and CDR2 is ANQGSEA in the germline V gene. The V and J ends lost 6 bases and 1 base respectively, with 9 bases between them. The DNA for the CDR3 is TGCAGCGTCCCGGACTTCCAAGAGACCCAGTACTTC. Encoded protein: CSVPDFQETQYF. The complete variable domain, with remaining parts taken from reference TRBV29-1 and TRBJ2-5, reads SAVISQKPSRDICQRGTSLTIQCQVDSQVTMMFWYRQQPGQSLTLIATANQGSEATYESGFVIDKFPISRPNLTFSTLTVSNMSPEDSSIYLCSVPDFQETQYFGPGTRLLVL.

This clone was recorded a few times. The chain links TRBV19 to TRBJ2-1; D call uncertain. This CDR3 has 13 residues. Germline assignment: CDR1 LNHDA and CDR2 SQIVND (reference sequence). Trimming stripped 3 bases from V and 4 bases from J, with 7 bases between. CDR3 DNA: TGTGCCAGTAGTATTTACAGATACAATGAGCAGTTCTTC. Encoded protein: CASSIYRYNEQFF.

V usage is TRBV10-3 and J usage is TRBJ2-1; no definite D call. Germline-derived CDR1 and CDR2 are ENHRY and SYGVKD. V gave up 5 bases and J gave up 5 bases, with 4 bases separating them. The CDR3 is made up of 11 amino acids. The CDR3 sequence: CAISSNNEQFF. The CDR3 DNA reads as TGTGCCATCAGTTCTAACAATGAGCAGTTCTTC.

The chain uses TRBV5-6 and TRBJ2-7; D is undetermined. The CDR3 spans 12 residues. Germline V gene lookup returns CDR1 SGHDT and CDR2 YYEEEE. Trimming pared 3 bases from V and 3 bases from J, leaving 7 bases between. CDR3 sequence reads: CASSYDIYEQYF. The CDR3 DNA sequence: TGTGCCAGCAGCTATGACATCTACGAGCAGTACTTC. The full variable domain, in which reference TRBV5-6 and TRBJ2-7 provide the parts outside the CDR3, is DAGVTQSPTHLIKTRGQQVTLRCSPKSGHDTVSWYQQALGQGPQFIFQYYEEEERQRGNFPDRFSGHQFPNYSSELNVNALLLGDSALYLCASSYDIYEQYFGPGTRLTVT.

The chain recombines TRBV6-5 with TRBJ2-5; D is undetermined. The tail of the sequence fits TRBJ2-7 better, so the J call may be wrong. This CDR3 has 12 amino acids. CDR1 MNHEY and CDR2 SVGAGI come from the germline V gene. The CDR3 loop is CASSYRGYEQYF. The CDR3 nucleotides are TGTGCCAGCAGTTATCGCGGTTACGAGCAGTACTTC.

J is TRBJ2-3 and V is TRBV5-4; TRBD2 aligns across 7 bases. The CDR3 is made up of 15 amino acids. Germline CDR1 and CDR2: SGHNT and YYREEE (reference sequence). With V trimmed by 1 base and J by 1 base, 3 bases remained unmatched. CDR3 residues: CASSLFTSGTDTQYF. CDR3 DNA sequence: TGTGCCAGCAGCTTGTTTACTAGCGGCACAGATACGCAGTATTTT. The full variable domain, rest sourced from reference TRBV5-4 and TRBJ2-3, is ETGVTQSPTHLIKTRGQQVTLRCSSQSGHNTVSWYQQALGQGPQFIFQYYREEENGRGNFPPRFSGLQFPNYSSELNVNALELDDSALYLCASSLFTSGTDTQYFGPGTRLTVL.

This sequence joins TRBV6-1 and TRBJ2-4; tentatively, D is TRBD1 (6 bases). Germline CDR1 MNHNS, CDR2 SASEGT. Trimming shortened V by 6 bases and J by 0 bases, and 12 bases separated the two germline ends. The CDR3 contains 15 residues. The CDR3 loop is CASRNRELAKNIQYF. The CDR3 region has the DNA TGTGCCAGCAGAAACAGGGAACTAGCCAAAAACATTCAGTACTTC.

V gene TRBV2 combines with J gene TRBJ2-5; a weak D match, TRBD2 (5 bases). This CDR3 comprises 12 residues. Germline V gene lookup returns CDR1 SNHLY and CDR2 FYNNEI. Trimming stripped 6 bases from V and 5 bases from J, with 10 bases between. The CDR3 region has the DNA TGTGCCAGCAGGGGGAGATATGAGACCCAGTACTTC. It specifies CASRGRYETQYF.

This clone has just one count. The gene calls are TRBV6-6 and TRBJ1-2; D is unclear. Germline lookup yields CDR1 MNHNY and CDR2 SVGAGI (reference sequence). There are 12 residues in the CDR3. V was trimmed by 5 bases and J by 2 bases, leaving 6 bases between them. This chain's CDR3 is CASSRANYGYTF. The CDR3 nucleotides read TGTGCCAGCAGTCGAGCCAACTATGGCTACACCTTC.

In the case of this clone: One junction end does not reproduce the germline sequence, and a read error may be involved. The chain joins TRBV6-6 to TRBJ2-1; TRBD1 might be the D (5 bases). Germline values: CDR1 MNHNY, CDR2 SVGAGI (reference sequence). This CDR3 spans 15 amino acids. The DNA for the CDR3 is TGTGCCAACAGTTATCCCAGGGAACGAAACAATGAGCAGTTCTTC. Protein product: CANSYPRERNNEQFF.

The V gene is TRBV6-5, the J gene TRBJ2-3; 10 bases agree with TRBD1. The germline CDR1 and CDR2 sequences are MNHEY and SVGAGI. The CDR3 is 14 residues long. The V segment lost 5 bases and the J segment 5 bases; nucleotides outside the gene matches: 4. CDR3 region: CASSRDRGGDTQYF. The CDR3 DNA follows: TGTGCCAGCAGTCGGGACAGGGGAGGAGATACGCAGTATTTT.